Listed below are T cell receptor beta chains from one sample, sequenced in a study of cytomegalovirus exposure and HLA in healthy donors. Measured with immunoSEQ multiplex PCR; TCRdb has only the in-frame clones, and not every one. The table includes 150,000 to 200,000 clones, approximately 70% detected once. Sequenced input: PBMCs. These receptors all come from a man between 35 and 55 years old in good health and CMV-seropositive. Both conserved end residues are trimmed from each CDR3. Each record gives: V gene, J gene, CDR3 protein.

TRBV6-5	TRBJ2-4	ASSSSDRSGIQY
TRBV5-1	TRBJ1-3	ASSLSPGQGFGNTIY
TRBV5-3	TRBJ2-1	ARSLRLAGGIRSYNEQF
TRBV19	TRBJ2-3	ASRDPISGAPDTQY
TRBV7-2	TRBJ2-7	ASSPRVIAGDNYEQY
TRBV2	TRBJ1-1	AGSGFVTEAF
TRBV19	TRBJ1-3	ASSSRGRGNTIY
TRBV5-1	TRBJ1-5	ASSLEGGGQAH
TRBV9	TRBJ1-3	ASSGLLDRAQGNTIY
TRBV5-1	TRBJ2-5	ASRSGTGQETQY
TRBV5-4	TRBJ2-7	ASSHPGQGRYEQY
TRBV9	TRBJ2-5	ASSPSGTGWETQY
TRBV29-1	TRBJ1-3	SVRDRPASGNTIY
TRBV5-1	TRBJ2-2	ASEEGGELF
TRBV28	TRBJ2-7	ASSFTGPSSYEQY
TRBV4-3	TRBJ2-7	ASSQDLNLGQY
TRBV25-1	TRBJ1-1	ASRHLGRFQRRVTEAF
TRBV5-4	TRBJ2-5	ASSDGDRGNQETQY
TRBV7-2	TRBJ1-5	ASSLGGGSNQPQH
TRBV27	TRBJ1-2	ASSIAGTSYGYT
TRBV7-2	TRBJ1-2	ASSSSGQGAGGYT
TRBV6-6	TRBJ1-1	ASTGGTGLNTEAF
TRBV9	TRBJ2-2	ASSVGTSGGGELF
TRBV27	TRBJ2-5	ASNPGGLGETQY
TRBV7-9	TRBJ2-2	ASSKTQYGELF
TRBV14	TRBJ1-5	ASSQDLRGPQH
TRBV6-5	TRBJ2-5	ASRITGGAETQY
TRBV19	TRBJ1-1	ASDPGQDIHAIPAF
TRBV2	TRBJ2-1	ASTGTSGSYNEQF
TRBV5-1	TRBJ2-7	ASVSGTGRNEQY
TRBV4-3	NA	ASSQDPGGVYEQY
TRBV10-3	TRBJ2-7	AAEERQGEQY
TRBV7-9	TRBJ2-1	ASSSGNYNEQF
TRBV5-1	TRBJ2-5	ASSLRGTRGETQY
TRBV30	TRBJ1-1	AWFVPGQREAF
TRBV29-1	TRBJ2-6	SVATGISGANVLT
TRBV11-2	TRBJ2-1	ASSLWLAGGNEQF
TRBV7-2	TRBJ2-3	ASSSLSGNTQY
TRBV19	TRBJ1-1	ASSLAGDTEAF
TRBV4-1	TRBJ1-2	ASSQDLGGRYGYT
TRBV7-8	TRBJ2-5	ASRILAGGTQETQY